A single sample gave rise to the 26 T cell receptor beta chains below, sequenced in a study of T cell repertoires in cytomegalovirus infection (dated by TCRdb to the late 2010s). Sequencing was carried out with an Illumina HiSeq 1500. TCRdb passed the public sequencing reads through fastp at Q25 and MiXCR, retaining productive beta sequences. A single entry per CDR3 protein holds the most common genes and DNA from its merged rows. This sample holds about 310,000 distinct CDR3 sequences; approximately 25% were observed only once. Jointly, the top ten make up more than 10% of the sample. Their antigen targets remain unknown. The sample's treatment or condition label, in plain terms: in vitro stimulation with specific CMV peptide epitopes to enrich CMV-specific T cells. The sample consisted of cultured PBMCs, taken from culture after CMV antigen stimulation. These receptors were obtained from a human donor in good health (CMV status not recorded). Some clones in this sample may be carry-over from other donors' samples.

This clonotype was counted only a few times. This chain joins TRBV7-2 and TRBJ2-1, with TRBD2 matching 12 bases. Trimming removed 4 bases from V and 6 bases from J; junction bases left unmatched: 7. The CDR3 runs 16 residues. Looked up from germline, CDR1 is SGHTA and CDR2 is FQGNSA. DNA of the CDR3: TGTGCCAGCAGCTCCTTTTCTAGCGGGAGGGCCAATGAGCAGTTCTTC. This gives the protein CASSSFSSGRANEQFF.

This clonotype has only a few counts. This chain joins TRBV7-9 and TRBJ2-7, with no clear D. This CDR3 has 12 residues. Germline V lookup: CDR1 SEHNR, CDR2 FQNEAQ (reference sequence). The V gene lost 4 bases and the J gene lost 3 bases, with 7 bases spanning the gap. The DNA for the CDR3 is TGTGCCAGCAGCTCGGGCCGCTACGAGCAGTACGTC. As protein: CASSSGRYEQYV.

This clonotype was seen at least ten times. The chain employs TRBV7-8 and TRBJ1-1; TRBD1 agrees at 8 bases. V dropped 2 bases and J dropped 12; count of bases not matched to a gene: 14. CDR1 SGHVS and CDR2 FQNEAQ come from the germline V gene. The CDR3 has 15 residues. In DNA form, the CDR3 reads TGTGCCAGCAGCTTACAGGGACGAGGAACAGGGGGAACTTTCTTT. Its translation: CASSLQGRGTGGTFF.

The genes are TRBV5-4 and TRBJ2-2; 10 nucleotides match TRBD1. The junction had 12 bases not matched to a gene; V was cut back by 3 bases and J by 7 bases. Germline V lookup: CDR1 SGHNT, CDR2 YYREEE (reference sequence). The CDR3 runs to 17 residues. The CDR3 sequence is CASSSDRGPLRDGELFF. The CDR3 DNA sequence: TGTGCCAGCAGCTCTGACAGGGGGCCTCTTCGGGACGGGGAGCTGTTTTTT.

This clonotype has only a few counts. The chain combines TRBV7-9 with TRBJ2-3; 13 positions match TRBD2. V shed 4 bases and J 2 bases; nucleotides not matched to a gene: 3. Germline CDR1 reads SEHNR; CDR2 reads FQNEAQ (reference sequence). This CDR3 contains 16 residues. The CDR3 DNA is TGTGCCAGCAGCTCAGGACTAGCGGGGGACACAGATACGCAGTATTTT. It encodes CASSSGLAGDTDTQYF. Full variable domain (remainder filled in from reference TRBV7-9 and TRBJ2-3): DTGVSQNPRHKITKRGQNVTFRCDPISEHNRLYWYRQTLGQGPEFLTYFQNEAQLEKSRLLSDRFSAERPKGSFSTLEIQRTEQGDSAMYLCASSSGLAGDTDTQYFGPGTRLTVL.

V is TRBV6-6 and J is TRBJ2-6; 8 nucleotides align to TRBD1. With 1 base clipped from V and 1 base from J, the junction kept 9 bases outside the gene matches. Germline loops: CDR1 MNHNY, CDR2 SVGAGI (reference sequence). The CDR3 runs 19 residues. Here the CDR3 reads CASSYYWTGRMSGANVLTF. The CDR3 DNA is TGTGCCAGCAGTTACTACTGGACAGGGAGGATGTCTGGGGCCAACGTCCTGACTTTC.

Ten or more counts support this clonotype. In DNA form, the CDR3 reads TGTGCCAGCAGCCTCTGGGGCCACGAGCAGTACTTC. Translating it yields CASSLWGHEQYF. The chain uses TRBV7-8 and TRBJ2-7; D perhaps matches TRBD1 (5 bases). Per the germline V gene, CDR1 is SGHVS and CDR2 is FQNEAQ. Trimming shortened V by 5 bases and J by 5 bases, and 10 bases separated the two germline ends. This CDR3 has 12 residues.

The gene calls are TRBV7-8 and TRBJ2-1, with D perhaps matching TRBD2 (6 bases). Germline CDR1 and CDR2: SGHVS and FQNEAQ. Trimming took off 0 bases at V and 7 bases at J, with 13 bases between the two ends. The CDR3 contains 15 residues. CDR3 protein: CASSLALAGGNEQFF. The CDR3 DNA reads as TGTGCCAGCAGCTTAGCCCTAGCCGGGGGAAATGAGCAGTTCTTC.

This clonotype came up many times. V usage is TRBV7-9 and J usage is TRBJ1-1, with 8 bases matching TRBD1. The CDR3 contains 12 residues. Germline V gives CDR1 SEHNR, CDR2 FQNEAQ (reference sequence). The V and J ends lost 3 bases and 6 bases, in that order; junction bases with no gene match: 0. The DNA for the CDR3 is TGTGCCAGCAGCTTGACAGGGGCTGAAGCTTTCTTT. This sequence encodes CASSLTGAEAFF.

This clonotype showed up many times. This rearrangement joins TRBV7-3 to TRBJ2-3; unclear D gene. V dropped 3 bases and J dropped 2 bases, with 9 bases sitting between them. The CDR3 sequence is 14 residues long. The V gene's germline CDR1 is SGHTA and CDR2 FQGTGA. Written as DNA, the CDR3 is TGTGCCAGCAGCTTCCGAGGTTCCACAGATACGCAGTATTTT. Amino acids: CASSFRGSTDTQYF. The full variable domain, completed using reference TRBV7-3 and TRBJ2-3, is GAGVSQTPSNKVTEKGKYVELRCDPISGHTALYWYRQSLGQGPEFLIYFQGTGAADDSGLPNDRFFAVRPEGSVSTLKIQRTERGDSAVYLCASSFRGSTDTQYFGPGTRLTVL.

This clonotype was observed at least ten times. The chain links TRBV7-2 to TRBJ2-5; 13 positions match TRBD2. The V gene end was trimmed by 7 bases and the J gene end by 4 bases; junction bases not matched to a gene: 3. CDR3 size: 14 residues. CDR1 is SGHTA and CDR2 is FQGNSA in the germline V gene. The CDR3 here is CASKTSGRSETQYF. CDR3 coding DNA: TGTGCCAGCAAGACTAGCGGGAGGTCAGAGACCCAGTACTTC.

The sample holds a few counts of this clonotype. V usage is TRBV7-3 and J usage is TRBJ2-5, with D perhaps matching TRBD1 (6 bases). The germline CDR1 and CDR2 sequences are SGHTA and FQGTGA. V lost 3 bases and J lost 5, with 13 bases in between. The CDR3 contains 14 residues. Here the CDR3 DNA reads TGTGCCAGCAGCTTCGGCCCTACAGGGGAGACCCAGTACTTC. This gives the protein CASSFGPTGETQYF.

CDR3 protein: CASSLGGRVHNEQFF. Written as DNA, the CDR3 is TGTGCCAGCAGCTTAGGTGGCAGGGTCCACAATGAGCAGTTCTTC. The V call is TRBV7-2, the J call TRBJ2-1; a weak D match, TRBD1 (5 bases). There are 15 residues in the CDR3. The V end lost 1 base, the J end lost 5 bases, and 12 bases lay between the germline ends. Germline V CDR1 and CDR2: SGHTA, FQGNSA.

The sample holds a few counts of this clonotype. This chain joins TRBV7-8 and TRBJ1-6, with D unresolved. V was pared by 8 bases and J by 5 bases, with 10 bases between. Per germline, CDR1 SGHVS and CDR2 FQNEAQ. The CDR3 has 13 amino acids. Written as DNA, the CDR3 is TGTGCCAGCCGCATAGTGGATAATTCACCCCTCCACTTT. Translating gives CASRIVDNSPLHF.

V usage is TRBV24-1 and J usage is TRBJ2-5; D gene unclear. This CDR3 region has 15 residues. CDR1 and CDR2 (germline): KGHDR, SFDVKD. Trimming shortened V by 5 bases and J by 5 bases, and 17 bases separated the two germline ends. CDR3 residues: CATSALRLGLETQYF. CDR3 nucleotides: TGTGCCACCAGTGCCCTCAGATTAGGGTTGGAGACCCAGTACTTC.

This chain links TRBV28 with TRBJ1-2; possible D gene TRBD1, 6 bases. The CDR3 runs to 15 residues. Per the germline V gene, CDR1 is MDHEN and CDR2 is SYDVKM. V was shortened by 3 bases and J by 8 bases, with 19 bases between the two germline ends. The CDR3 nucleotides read TGTGCCAGCAGTTTCCCCCCGCTAACAGGGATGGGCTACACCTTC. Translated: CASSFPPLTGMGYTF.

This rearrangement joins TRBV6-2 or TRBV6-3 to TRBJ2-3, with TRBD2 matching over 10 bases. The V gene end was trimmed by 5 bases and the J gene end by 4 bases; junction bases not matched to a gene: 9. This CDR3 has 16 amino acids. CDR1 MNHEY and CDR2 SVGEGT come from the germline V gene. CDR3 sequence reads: CASSLASGSGSDTQYF. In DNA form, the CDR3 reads TGTGCCAGCAGTCTCGCTAGCGGGAGTGGGTCAGATACGCAGTATTTT.

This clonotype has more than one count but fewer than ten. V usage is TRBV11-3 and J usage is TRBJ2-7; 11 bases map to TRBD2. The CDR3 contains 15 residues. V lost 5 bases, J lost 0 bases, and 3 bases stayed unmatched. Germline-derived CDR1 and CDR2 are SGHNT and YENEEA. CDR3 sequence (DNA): TGTGCCAGCAGCCCCGGGACTAGCGGCTCCTACGAGCAGTACGTC. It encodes CASSPGTSGSYEQYV.

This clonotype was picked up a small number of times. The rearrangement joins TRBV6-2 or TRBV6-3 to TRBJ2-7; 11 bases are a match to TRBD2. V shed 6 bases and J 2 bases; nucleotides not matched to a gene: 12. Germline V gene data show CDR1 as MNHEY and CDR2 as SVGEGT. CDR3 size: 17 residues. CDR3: CASRRGLADERAYEQYV. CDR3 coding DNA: TGTGCCAGCAGAAGGGGACTAGCGGACGAGAGAGCCTACGAGCAGTACGTC.

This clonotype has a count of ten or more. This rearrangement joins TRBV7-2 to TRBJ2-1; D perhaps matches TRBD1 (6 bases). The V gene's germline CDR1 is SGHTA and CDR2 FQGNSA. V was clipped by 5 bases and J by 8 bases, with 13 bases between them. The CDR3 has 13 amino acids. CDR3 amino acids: CASSAYRADEQFF. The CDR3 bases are TGTGCCAGCAGCGCGTACAGGGCGGATGAGCAGTTCTTC. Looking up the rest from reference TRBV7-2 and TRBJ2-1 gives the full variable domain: GAGVSQSPSNKVTEKGKDVELRCDPISGHTALYWYRQSLGQGLEFLIYFQGNSAPDKSGLPSDRFSAERTGGSVSTLTIQRTQQEDSAVYLCASSAYRADEQFFGPGTRLTVL.

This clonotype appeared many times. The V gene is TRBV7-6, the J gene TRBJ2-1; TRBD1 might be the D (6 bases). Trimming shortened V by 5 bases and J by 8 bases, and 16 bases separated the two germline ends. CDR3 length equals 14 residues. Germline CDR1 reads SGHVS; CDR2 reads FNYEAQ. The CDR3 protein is CASSPTGISDEQFF. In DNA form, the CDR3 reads TGTGCCAGCAGCCCGACAGGTATATCGGATGAGCAGTTCTTC.

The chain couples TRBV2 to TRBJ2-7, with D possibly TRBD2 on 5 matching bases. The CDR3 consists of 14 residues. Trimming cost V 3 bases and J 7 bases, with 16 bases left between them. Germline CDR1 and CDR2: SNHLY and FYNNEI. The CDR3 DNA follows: TGTGCCAGCAGTGAGGGCCTGATCGGGGAGGAGCAGTACTTC. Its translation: CASSEGLIGEEQYF.

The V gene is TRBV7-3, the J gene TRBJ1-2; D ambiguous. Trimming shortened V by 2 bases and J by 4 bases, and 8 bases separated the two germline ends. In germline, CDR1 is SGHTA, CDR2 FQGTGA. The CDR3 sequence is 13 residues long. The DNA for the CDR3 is TGTGCCAGCAGCTTACTCGAGGGCTATGGCTACACCTTC. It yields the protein CASSLLEGYGYTF.

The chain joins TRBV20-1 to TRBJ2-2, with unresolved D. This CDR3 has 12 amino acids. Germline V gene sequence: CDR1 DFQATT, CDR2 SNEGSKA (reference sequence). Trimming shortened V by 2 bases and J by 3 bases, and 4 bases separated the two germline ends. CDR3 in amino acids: CSARTHTGELFF. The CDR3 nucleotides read TGCAGTGCTAGAACCCACACCGGGGAGCTGTTTTTT.

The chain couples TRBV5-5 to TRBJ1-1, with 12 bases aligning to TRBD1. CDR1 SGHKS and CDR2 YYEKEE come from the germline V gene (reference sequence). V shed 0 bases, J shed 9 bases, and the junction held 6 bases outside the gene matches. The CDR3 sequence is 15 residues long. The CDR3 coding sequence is TGTGCCAGCAGCTTGGATGGGACAGGGGGCGTCCAAGCTTTCTTT. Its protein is CASSLDGTGGVQAFF. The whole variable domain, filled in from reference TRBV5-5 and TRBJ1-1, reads DAGVTQSPTHLIKTRGQQVTLRCSPISGHKSVSWYQQVLGQGPQFIFQYYEKEERGRGNFPDRFSARQFPNYSSELNVNALLLGDSALYLCASSLDGTGGVQAFFGQGTRLTVV.

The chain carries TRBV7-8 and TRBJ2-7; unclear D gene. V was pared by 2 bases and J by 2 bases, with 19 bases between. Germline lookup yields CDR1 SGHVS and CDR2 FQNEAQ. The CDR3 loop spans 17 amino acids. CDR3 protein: CASSLRQPSARAYEQYF. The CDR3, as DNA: TGTGCCAGCAGCTTACGTCAGCCTTCAGCTAGAGCCTACGAGCAGTACTTC.